This T cell receptor (beta chain) was identified during a study of T cells in Graves' hyperthyroidism and ophthalmopathy. Study findings and constraints: Blood also held most thyroid clonotypes expanded beyond 0.001.

This clonotype came up many times. Its target is not known. TCR beta CDR3 regions were amplified from RNA transcripts. First-round RT-PCR of the TCR CDR3 relied on the HTBI primer set. TCRdb itself ran the multiplex PCR reads through MiXCR, one entry per CDR3 protein. This table holds around 690,000 distinct CDR3 sequences, 17% found once. CDR3 length: 19 amino acids. Losses at the gene ends were 6 bases for V and 5 bases for J; bases not matched to a gene: 22. Sequenced material: blood. The rearrangement joins TRBV12-3 or TRBV12-4 to TRBJ2-5, with 9 bases matching TRBD1. The receptor comes from a man between 45 and 60 years old with Graves' hyperthyroidism. The CDR3 here is CASSPYRGHLAGASETQYF. The CDR3 bases are TGTGCCAGCAGCCCCTACAGGGGGCATCTAGCCGGGGCTAGTGAGACCCAGTACTTC.